This is a list of T cell receptor beta chains from one sample in a study of T cell responses to AZD1222 COVID-19 vaccine. Sequencing used immunoSEQ multiplex PCR; TCRdb keeps in-frame clones, though not all of them. Of some 110,000 clones in the sample, over 75% were seen once. The sequencing used peripheral blood, collected on day 0 of AZD1222 vaccination. These receptors originate from an adult in good health. CDR3s include the opening cysteine and the closing phenylalanine or tryptophan. The D gene is left open where the match is weak. Some rows mark clone size as missing; the rest say once, few, many or name a class of expanded clone.

V gene: TRBV28
clone size: -
D gene: TRBD1
J gene: TRBJ1-3
CDR3 DNA: TGTGCCAGCAGACCTAGGGGGCGAAACTCTGGAAACACCATATATTTT
CDR3 protein: CASRPRGRNSGNTIYF

V gene: TRBV30
clone size: -
D gene: -
J gene: TRBJ2-3
CDR3 DNA: TGTGCCTGGAGTGTAGAAGGCCAATTCAGCACAGATACGCAGTATTTT
CDR3 protein: CAWSVEGQFSTDTQYF

V gene: TRBV4-1
clone size: -
D gene: -
J gene: TRBJ1-2
CDR3 DNA: TGCGCCGTGAGCGGGGGGGGCGAAGGCTACACCTTC
CDR3 protein: CAVSGGGEGYTF

V gene: TRBV10-3
clone size: -
D gene: -
J gene: TRBJ2-3
CDR3 DNA: TGTGCCCCCACAGATACGCAGTATTTT
CDR3 protein: CAPTDTQYF

V gene: TRBV5-4
clone size: -
D gene: -
J gene: TRBJ2-5
CDR3 DNA: TGTGCCAGCAACCAGGGCCGGGAGGAGACCCAGTACTTC
CDR3 protein: CASNQGREETQYF

V gene: TRBV14
clone size: -
D gene: TRBD1
J gene: TRBJ2-3
CDR3 DNA: TGTGCCAGCAGCCCCTGGACAGGCACACACACAGATACGCAGTATTTT
CDR3 protein: CASSPWTGTHTDTQYF

V gene: TRBV7-9
clone size: -
D gene: TRBD1
J gene: TRBJ1-4
CDR3 DNA: TGTGCCAGCAGCCCGGGACAGAGATCAACTAATGAAAAACTGTTTTTT
CDR3 protein: CASSPGQRSTNEKLFF

V gene: TRBV30
clone size: -
D gene: -
J gene: TRBJ1-5
CDR3 DNA: TGTGCCTGGAGTGTAAGGAGGGGGGTCAATCAGCCCCAGCATTTT
CDR3 protein: CAWSVRRGVNQPQHF

V gene: TRBV29-1
clone size: -
D gene: TRBD2
J gene: TRBJ2-1
CDR3 DNA: TGCAGCGTTGAACCGACTAGCGGGAGCTCCTACAATGAGCAGTTCTTC
CDR3 protein: CSVEPTSGSSYNEQFF

V gene: TRBV5-5
clone size: -
D gene: -
J gene: TRBJ2-1
CDR3 DNA: TGTGCCAGCAGTCTAGCGGACAGTTACAATGAGCAGTTCTTC
CDR3 protein: CASSLADSYNEQFF

V gene: TRBV5-6
clone size: once
D gene: -
J gene: TRBJ1-1
CDR3 DNA: TGTGCCAGCAGCTTTAGATGGCCGGGGAAGAACACTGAAGCTTTCTTT
CDR3 protein: CASSFRWPGKNTEAFF

V gene: TRBV28
clone size: -
D gene: -
J gene: TRBJ1-3
CDR3 DNA: TGTGCCAGCAACACCCTGAGGGGGACTGGAAACACCATATATTTT
CDR3 protein: CASNTLRGTGNTIYF

V gene: TRBV7-2
clone size: -
D gene: TRBD2
J gene: TRBJ2-1
CDR3 DNA: TGTGCCAGCAGCTCCCGACTAGCGGGGTACAATGAGCAGTTCTTC
CDR3 protein: CASSSRLAGYNEQFF

V gene: TRBV5-1
clone size: once
D gene: TRBD1
J gene: TRBJ2-1
CDR3 DNA: TGCGCCAGCAGCCAGGGGGACTCCTACAATGAGCAGTTCTTC
CDR3 protein: CASSQGDSYNEQFF

V gene: TRBV7-9
clone size: few
D gene: -
J gene: TRBJ1-2
CDR3 DNA: TGTGCCAGCAGCTTAGAAGGGGGGCTAGTCTATGGCTACACCTTC
CDR3 protein: CASSLEGGLVYGYTF

V gene: TRBV19
clone size: -
D gene: TRBD2
J gene: TRBJ2-2
CDR3 DNA: TGTGCCAGTAGTAGGACTAGCGGGACGAACACCGGGGAGCTGTTTTTT
CDR3 protein: CASSRTSGTNTGELFF

V gene: TRBV3-1/TRBV3-2
clone size: -
D gene: TRBD1
J gene: TRBJ1-5
CDR3 DNA: TGTGCCAGCAGCCGGACAGGCGACTATCAGCCCCAGCATTTT
CDR3 protein: CASSRTGDYQPQHF

V gene: TRBV30
clone size: -
D gene: -
J gene: TRBJ1-1
CDR3 DNA: TGTGCCCAGGAGGGCCTGGGCACTGAAGCTTTCTTT
CDR3 protein: CAQEGLGTEAFF

V gene: TRBV28
clone size: few
D gene: -
J gene: TRBJ2-7
CDR3 DNA: TGTGCCAGCAGTTTAGTGGAAATACACGAGCAGTACTTC
CDR3 protein: CASSLVEIHEQYF

V gene: TRBV24-1
clone size: -
D gene: TRBD1
J gene: TRBJ1-1
CDR3 DNA: TGTGCCACCAGTGCCCTCCGGGACAGCCTAAATTTTTTT
CDR3 protein: CATSALRDSLNFF

V gene: TRBV19
clone size: -
D gene: -
J gene: TRBJ1-2
CDR3 DNA: TGTGCCAGTAGTGCCTCGAATACGGACCGAACTAACTATGGCTACACCTTC
CDR3 protein: CASSASNTDRTNYGYTF

V gene: TRBV2
clone size: -
D gene: TRBD2
J gene: TRBJ2-3
CDR3 DNA: TGTGCCAGCACGCCGGAGTTAGCGGGAAGCACAGATACGCAGTATTTT
CDR3 protein: CASTPELAGSTDTQYF

V gene: TRBV14
clone size: -
D gene: -
J gene: TRBJ1-6
CDR3 DNA: TGTGCCAGCAGCCAGGTGGAGTTCAGGGGTCTAGGTAATTCACCCCTCCACTTT
CDR3 protein: CASSQVEFRGLGNSPLHF

V gene: TRBV20-1
clone size: -
D gene: -
J gene: TRBJ1-1
CDR3 DNA: TGCAGTGCTAGTTCCTACCAGGTCCGAAACGACAGGCTGAACACTGAAGCTTTCTTT
CDR3 protein: CSASSYQVRNDRLNTEAFF

V gene: TRBV9
clone size: -
D gene: -
J gene: TRBJ1-4
CDR3 DNA: TGTGCCAGCAGCCCTTCCGGGACAAGGAGAGAAAAACTGTTTTTT
CDR3 protein: CASSPSGTRREKLFF